This TCR beta chain is from a study of cytomegalovirus exposure and HLA in healthy donors. PCR amplification relied on 60 Vbeta primers (plus 13 Jbeta primers). Sequencing was performed with immunoSEQ multiplex PCR; in TCRdb, only in-frame clones are kept and a portion is missing. In the table there are roughly 80,000 clones, 80% to 90% of which are singletons. A single count supports this clone. The target antigen is unknown. Unmatched junction bases numbered 4, after V lost 3 bases and J lost 2 bases. This CDR3 region has 16 residues. Germline V gives CDR1 LNHDA, CDR2 SQIVND (reference sequence). General observations from the study: In a later analysis, a missense DCLRE1C variant was linked to TCR beta V- and J-gene trimming. Apparent HLA restriction characterized most CMV-associated TCR beta chains in a later analysis.

Source material: PBMCs. The source is a woman aged 25 to 45 in good health and CMV-seronegative. J is TRBJ2-3 and V is TRBV19; 11 bases fit TRBD2. CDR3 bases: TGTGCCAGTAGTATCCTTAGCGGGAGGGCCACAGATACGCAGTATTTT. It translates to CASSILSGRATDTQYF.